The next 17 T cell receptor beta chains were all read from a single sample in a study of T cells in Graves' hyperthyroidism and ophthalmopathy. The investigators amplified TCR beta CDR3 regions from RNA transcripts. Carried out on the TCR CDR3, a first-round RT-PCR used the HTBI primer set. TCRdb re-derived calls from the multiplex PCR reads in MiXCR, one entry per CDR3 protein. The sample holds hundreds of thousands of distinct CDR3 sequences, about 15% seen once. What was sequenced was blood. Receptor source: a woman aged 18-30 years with Graves' ophthalmopathy.

Many counts were recorded for this clonotype. The V gene is TRBV30, the J gene TRBJ1-2; 8 bases are shared with TRBD1. The trim removed 5 bases at V and 0 bases at J, leaving 2 bases unmatched. From germline, CDR1 is GTSNPN and CDR2 SVGIG (reference sequence). The CDR3 extends over 13 amino acids. CDR3 amino acids: CAWATGANYGYTF. DNA of the CDR3: TGTGCCTGGGCGACAGGGGCTAACTATGGCTACACCTTC. Using reference TRBV30 and TRBJ1-2 for the parts outside the CDR3, the full variable domain is SQTIHQWPATLVQPVGSPLSLECTVEGTSNPNLYWYRQAAGRGLQLLFYSVGIGQISSEVPQNLSASRPQDRQFILSSKKLLLSDSGFYLCAWATGANYGYTFGSGTRLTVV.

This clonotype was observed at least ten times. This chain uses TRBV18 with TRBJ1-2; D ambiguous. The CDR3 runs to 12 residues. V lost 5 bases to trimming and J lost 8 bases, with 12 bases between them. Looked up from germline, CDR1 is KGHSH and CDR2 is LQKENI. The CDR3 protein is CASSDTFEGYTF. As DNA, the CDR3 is TGTGCCAGCTCAGACACCTTTGAGGGCTACACCTTC.

V gene TRBV27 combines with J gene TRBJ1-5, with D tentatively TRBD1 (6 bases). CDR1 and CDR2 (germline): MNHEY, SMNVEV (reference sequence). Trimming removed 5 bases from V and 0 bases from J, with 14 bases in between. The CDR3 is made up of 16 amino acids. CDR3 residues: CASSETGLYSNQPQHF. CDR3 bases: TGTGCCAGCAGTGAAACAGGGCTCTATAGCAATCAGCCCCAGCATTTT.

This clonotype has a count of ten or more. The J gene is TRBJ1-2, the V gene TRBV28, with a possible D match to TRBD1 (6 bases). This CDR3 region has 15 residues. The germline CDR1 and CDR2 sequences are MDHEN and SYDVKM. The ends were cut back, 8 bases at V and 5 bases at J, with 21 bases in the middle. The CDR3 spells CASRTDSYRGYGYTF. The CDR3 coding sequence is TGTGCCAGCCGCACCGACTCCTATAGGGGGTATGGCTACACCTTC.

This clonotype was recorded a few times. The gene calls are TRBV4-3 and TRBJ2-1, with TRBD1 identical over 7 bases. The length of the CDR3 is 16 residues. Germline V CDR1 and CDR2: LGHNA, YSLEER. V shed 0 bases and J 4 bases; nucleotides not matched to a gene: 6. CDR3 loop: CASSQDGTTGYNEQFF. CDR3 sequence (DNA): TGCGCCAGCAGCCAAGATGGTACGACAGGGTACAATGAGCAGTTCTTC.

This clonotype was counted many times. This chain links TRBV13 with TRBJ2-7; D is possibly TRBD1 (6 bases). The CDR3 consists of 16 residues. In germline, CDR1 is PRHDT, CDR2 FYEKMQ (reference sequence). V shed 0 bases and J shed 0 bases, with 12 bases lying between them. The CDR3 DNA reads as TGTGCCAGCAGCTTAGGTCCCAGGGGTTCCTCCTACGAGCAGTACTTC. This encodes CASSLGPRGSSYEQYF.

Ten or more counts support this clonotype. This chain joins TRBV29-1 and TRBJ1-1; D possibly corresponds to TRBD1 (6 bases). Germline CDR1 reads SQVTM; CDR2 reads ANQGSEA. This CDR3 is built from 10 residues. V was shortened by 5 bases and J by 6 bases, with 7 bases between the two germline ends. This CDR3 is CSVRGPEAFF. In DNA, the CDR3 is TGCAGCGTTCGGGGGCCTGAAGCTTTCTTT.

This chain joins TRBV19 and TRBJ1-6; no clear D gene. The CDR3 is 14 residues long. CDR1 LNHDA and CDR2 SQIVND come from the germline V gene (reference sequence). V lost 3 bases and J lost 7, with 10 bases in between. CDR3 loop: CASSITTINSPLHF. Here the CDR3 DNA reads TGTGCCAGTAGTATTACAACTATCAATTCACCCCTCCACTTT.

This clonotype was counted at least ten times. The genes are TRBV20-1 and TRBJ2-1; D is perhaps TRBD2 (6 bases). V lost 2 bases to trimming and J lost 2 bases, with 13 bases between them. The CDR3 totals 15 residues. Germline V gene data show CDR1 as DFQATT and CDR2 as SNEGSKA (reference sequence). The chain's CDR3 is CSARPGLRTYNEQFF. CDR3 bases: TGCAGTGCTAGACCTGGACTAAGAACCTACAATGAGCAGTTCTTC.

This clonotype was detected many times. The chain uses TRBV20-1 and TRBJ2-7; no clear D gene. The germline V and J ends were trimmed by 0 bases and 4 bases, with 4 bases remaining between them. Germline assignment: CDR1 DFQATT and CDR2 SNEGSKA (reference sequence). The CDR3 has 11 amino acids. In nucleotides, the CDR3 is TGCAGTGCTAGAGATTTTTACGAGCAGTACTTC. This gives the protein CSARDFYEQYF.

This clonotype was observed a handful of times. The chain is built from TRBV4-3 and TRBJ2-7; weak D call: TRBD1 (6 bases). With 3 bases removed from V and 2 bases from J, the gap between germline ends came to 11 bases. The CDR3 is 14 residues long. The germline V gene has CDR1 LGHNA and CDR2 YSLEER. The CDR3 loop is CASSHTDRPYEQYF. In nucleotides, the CDR3 is TGCGCCAGCAGCCATACGGACAGACCCTACGAGCAGTACTTC.

The CDR3 bases are TGTGCCAGCAGTCAGACAGTGAACTCTGGAAACACCATATATTTT. Its protein is CASSQTVNSGNTIYF. The gene calls are TRBV27 and TRBJ1-3; tentatively, D is TRBD1 (5 bases). Trimming shortened V by 5 bases and J by 0 bases, and 11 bases separated the two germline ends. Germline CDR1 and CDR2: MNHEY and SMNVEV (reference sequence). This CDR3 is built from 15 residues.

The chain combines TRBV29-1 with TRBJ2-7, with D unclear. Trimming shortened V by 1 base and J by 6 bases, and 10 bases separated the two germline ends. This CDR3 comprises 12 residues. Germline CDR1 reads SQVTM; CDR2 reads ANQGSEA. The CDR3 region is CSVEVTVREQYF. CDR3 bases: TGCAGCGTTGAAGTCACAGTTCGCGAGCAGTACTTC.

This clonotype was counted only a few times. The V gene is TRBV12-3 or TRBV12-4, the J gene TRBJ1-4, with D unresolved. This CDR3 has 14 amino acids. Trimming took off 4 bases at V and 0 bases at J, with 6 bases between the two ends. CDR3 coding DNA: TGTGCCAGCAGTTGGTCCCCAACTAATGAAAAACTGTTTTTT. Amino acids: CASSWSPTNEKLFF.

This clonotype showed up many times. The rearrangement links TRBV20-1 to TRBJ1-5; tentatively, D is TRBD1 (6 bases). CDR1 is DFQATT and CDR2 is SNEGSKA in the germline V gene (reference sequence). The V gene lost 6 bases and the J gene lost 3 bases, with 18 bases spanning the gap. This CDR3 region has 15 residues. CDR3 bases: TGCAGTGCGCTGGGACACCGACTCGTCAATCAGCCCCAGCATTTT. Translating gives CSALGHRLVNQPQHF.

The genes are TRBV20-1 and TRBJ2-3; 7 bases agree with TRBD1. The V and J ends lost 3 bases and 7 bases, in that order; junction bases with no gene match: 7. Germline V CDR1 and CDR2: DFQATT, SNEGSKA (reference sequence). The CDR3 loop spans 13 amino acids. In nucleotides, the CDR3 is TGCAGTGCTAGTCCCAACAGGGGCCATACGCAGTATTTT. It translates to CSASPNRGHTQYF.

This clonotype showed up many times. The V and J genes are TRBV28 and TRBJ2-4; 8 nucleotides line up with TRBD2. The CDR3 loop spans 15 amino acids. Germline values: CDR1 MDHEN, CDR2 SYDVKM. Trimming took 1 base from V and 6 from J; bases not matched to a gene: 5. The CDR3 region has the DNA TGTGCCAGCAGTTTATTTTCGGGGGGGAGAAACATTCAGTACTTC. Translated: CASSLFSGGRNIQYF.